This T cell receptor beta chain emerged from a study of cytomegalovirus exposure and HLA in healthy donors (dated by TCRdb to about 2017). Background on the whole study: According to an earlier analysis of 587 of the donors, roughly 180 million T cells yielded 90 million to 130 million unique TCR beta sequences and 250 to 350 Gb of sequence data. About 300 gigabases of sequencing data and about 92 million unique TCR sequences made up an early release that covered about 640 HLA-typed donors. Of the 300 to 500 genotyped donors, 80% to 90% were placed in the genetic ancestry cluster associated with self-reported Caucasian donors. The aim of the study was to test whether cataloging public T cell receptors could identify signatures of past pathogen exposure. Using immunosequencing, the study profiled T cell repertoires from about 610 subjects and related those repertoires to cytomegalovirus serostatus. Along with the roughly 670-subject first cohort, a separate validation cohort of over 90 different subjects was used. To predict cytomegalovirus infection status, the study combined high-throughput TCR immunosequencing, statistical association of individual TCRs with disease status, and machine learning. A later analysis re-examined previously published TCR beta repertoires from around 670 donors and added high-resolution HLA genotyping to investigate patterns of TCR occurrence. In the later analysis, no new phenotypic data were used to find candidate immune exposures; instead, reliance was placed on TCR beta sequences and their occurrence across donors. To decide whether each TCR beta V gene segment behaved as functional or pseudogenic, an earlier analysis of several hundred of the donors relied on high-throughput TCR beta sequencing. Donor age, sex, ethnicity and CMV serostatus were compiled alongside the repertoire data. Genome-wide SNP genotypes for about 55% of the roughly 670 donors were used in a later genetic analysis, which treated that subset as a discovery cohort. Every discovery cohort repertoire had been produced on one sequencing platform. Both class I and class II loci were covered by HLA typing, at four-digit resolution. The number of donors typed differed by locus, with about 629-630 for A, B, C, DRB1 and DQB1, around 500 for DQA1, 600 to 610 for DPA1, and around 460 for DPB1. Four to six DR-DQ haplotypes were handled as single units for association and clustering, since linkage in the cohort was strong. On average, about 240,000 unique TCR beta nucleotide sequences were sequenced per donor among 398 genotyped donors of the cohort, with roughly 19% of those sequences being non-productive.

Study-wide conclusions, independent of this receptor: Assigning TCR associations to individual alleles was difficult when HLA alleles, especially DR and DQ, strongly co-occurred. In a later analysis, HLA-associated TCR beta chains were found to be more clonally expanded and to have lower generation probabilities than equally common non-associated chains. In a later analysis, several top co-occurrence clusters were reported to appear linked to parvovirus B19, influenza, CMV and Epstein-Barr virus. Linkage disequilibrium might explain the correlated functional status among segregating V segments, but an unknown experimental factor could not be excluded. HLA typing was unavailable for some donors at each locus, so association tests used only the typed subset. For the cohort, immune exposure information was limited to CMV serostatus. A later genetic analysis reported fewer N-insertions in productive TCRs among donors in an Asian-associated ancestry cluster than the roughly 620-donor mean. While some public TCRs were present in many individuals, most TCR sequences turned up only very rarely across donors. It was suggested by the authors that the approach could potentially be generalized to other disease states and immunological phenotypes. The cohort was sequenced for TCR beta chains only, and without alpha or paired-chain data the features that could be detected were limited. Most CMV-associated TCR beta chains appeared to be HLA-restricted in a later analysis, and the HLA associations seemed to be driven largely by CMV exposure. A later genetic analysis associated a missense DCLRE1C variant with V-gene and J-gene trimming of TCR beta chains, and an independent cohort replicated the association. The study listed 164 TCR beta chains as associated with cytomegalovirus. A further reported finding was that TCR beta sequences accurately predicted the HLA-A and HLA-B alleles for most subjects in the first cohort. In vitro tests confirmed that a few of the cytomegalovirus-associated TCR beta chains recognize cytomegalovirus antigens. At a false discovery rate of 0.05, a later analysis linked 16,000 or so TCR beta sequences to specific HLA alleles. The earlier analysis of almost 600 of the donors excluded about 16 rarely observed V segments, including chromosome 9 orphons, because counts were too low. Some IMGT-functional V segments, including TRBV6-2 and TRBV6-3, could not be told apart with the 87-base-pair reads, so those segments were excluded. An earlier analysis of 587 of the donors showed that most TCR beta V segments appeared in productive rearrangements either about 87% or about 30% of the time, which broadly matched IMGT annotations. A cluster of highly shared sequence variants was judged likely to be a technical artifact of the sequencing pipeline. The presence/absence analyses assumed that sequencing depth was roughly uniform across donors, and that assumption may not be true. According to a later analysis, TCR association rates differed among HLA loci, with DRB1 alleles showing the most associated TCRs and HLA-C alleles showing the fewest. In both the original and validation cohorts, the classifier was reported to diagnose cytomegalovirus status with high specificity and sensitivity.

The cohort consisted of 600 or so healthy bone marrow donors. At the time of sampling, all cohort members were nominally healthy, though unrecorded immune exposures were likely present. The donor tested CMV seronegative and was one of the 352 seronegative cohort members. A peripheral blood sample was collected from each donor, and TCR beta sequencing was performed on peripheral blood mononuclear cells. The Qiagen DNeasy Blood Extraction Kit was used to extract genomic DNA from the blood cell samples. The table lists this clone with a few counts. Its antigen remains undetermined. Base qualities are not recorded, but no much larger clone differs from it by a single base. The library was built by means of the immunoSEQ multiplex PCR assay. A mixture of 60 forward primers for TCR Vbeta segments and 13 reverse primers for TCR Jbeta segments was used in the multiplex PCR. The CDR3 region of rearranged TCR beta genes was amplified from genomic DNA with a multiplex PCR assay. Amplified TCR beta libraries were sequenced as 87-base-pair reads on the Illumina HiSeq System. Processing in the source paper ran as follows. In a later analysis, tens of millions of unique TCR beta chains were counted across the approximately 670 repertoires, and roughly 9.9 million of these chains were shared by at least two donors. Raw reads were error-corrected and collapsed into unique sequences with a nearest-neighbor algorithm that merged closely related sequences to remove PCR and sequencing errors. To assign V, D and J gene segments, CDR3 sequences were aligned to IMGT reference sequences. For a sequence to be retained, at least a six-nucleotide match to both a V gene segment and a J gene segment was required. Rearrangements were classified as productive when the CDR3 lacked stop codons and remained in frame with V and J, and all other rearrangements were classified as non-productive. CDR3 was defined by IMGT convention, running from the second conserved V-encoded cysteine to the conserved J-encoded phenylalanine. Sequences without an unambiguous match to a single V gene segment were excluded from the earlier analysis of several hundred of the donors. An earlier analysis of around 600 of the donors classified V segments as functional when productive rearrangements were above 56.7% and as segregating when the standard deviation between donors was above 5%. To diagnose cytomegalovirus status from the catalog of TCR beta chain sequences, a statistical classification framework was built. In a later analysis, V and J genes were assigned by comparing TCR nucleotide sequences against IMGT/GENE-DB human TR gene sequences. A later analysis assigned CDR3 sequences and most-parsimonious VDJ recombination scenarios with the TCRdist pipeline. A later analysis defined each TCR beta chain by its CDR3 amino acid sequence plus V-gene family, and excluded reads lacking a unique V-gene family. In a later analysis, 450 to 600 highly shared, low-generation-probability nucleotide sequences were removed to address suspected cross-contamination and a sequencing artifact. A later analysis calculated a clonal expansion index for each public chain from normalized within-repertoire ranks of inferred template counts. In a later analysis, generation probabilities were computed using a VDJ recombination model fitted to out-of-frame rearrangements, and the results were checked against IGoR. A later analysis scored TCR-TCR, TCR-HLA and TCR-CMV co-occurrence with hypergeometric tests, applying a repertoire-size bias correction to TCR pairs. False discovery rates were estimated in a later analysis by permuting HLA or CMV assignments 20 times. In a later analysis, co-occurring TCRs were grouped using DBSCAN, and TCRdist sequence similarity was added for clustering within HLA-allele-positive subsets. Repertoires with fewer than 30,000 or more than 120,000 public chains, plus five repertoires with anomalous nucleotide sharing, were excluded from co-occurrence clustering. TCRdb took over this immuneACCESS table, retaining in-frame rearrangements with V and J assigned. Such tables are incomplete; in checked studies, under half of the missing clones stem from an unresolved V gene, and the remainder is unexplained. The DNA was the basis for D and trimming; V, J and clone size are from that table. The sample table holds 200,000 to 250,000 clones, of which 60% to 80% were seen once. The ten largest account for approximately 3.9% of the sample.

The germline V gene (reference sequence) yields LNHNV for CDR1 and YYDKDF for CDR2. The CDR3 contains 18 residues, cysteine and phenylalanine counted. Only the CDR3 region is kept as DNA, spanning 54 bases read in frame from base 1. V is reduced by 0 bases and J by 0 bases, leaving a spacing of 15 bases between them. Sequenced material: PBMCs. In this chain, TRBV15 is recombined with TRBJ1-5; 6 matching bases give a weak D call of TRBD1. The clonotype was recovered from a male donor in good health and CMV-seronegative. The nucleotide sequence is TGTGCCACCAGCAGAGAGGGGATCAGGGGCCATAGCAATCAGCCCCAGCATTTT. Its translation reads: CATSREGIRGHSNQPQHF.